Each of the 2 T cell receptor beta chains below was sequenced from the same sample in a study of cytotoxic CD8 clonotypes in ibrutinib-treated CLL. TCRdb's table, derived via immunoSEQ multiplex PCR, lists solely in-frame clones and lacks some. The sample includes 140,000 to 150,000 clones, 60% to 85% of them seen just once. The specimen comprised PBMCs, sampled after 24 months of ibrutinib treatment. The source is a human donor with chronic lymphocytic leukemia.

The gene calls are TRBV2 and TRBJ1-5; no reliable D call. CDR1 is SNHLY and CDR2 is FYNNEI in the germline V gene. The V gene lost 7 bases and the J gene lost 7 bases, with 14 bases spanning the gap. The CDR3 is made up of 13 amino acids. CDR3 loop: CASNTDGWQPQHF. The CDR3 nucleotides read TGTGCCAGCAATACTGACGGCTGGCAGCCCCAGCATTTT.

This clone was seen a single time. This chain connects TRBV28 to TRBJ1-2, with D possibly TRBD1 on 6 matching bases. The germline V gene encodes CDR1 MDHEN and CDR2 SYDVKM. Trimming took off 4 bases at V and 4 bases at J, with 19 bases between the two ends. The CDR3 spans 16 residues. The CDR3 spells CASSSGPGGAPYGYTF. The CDR3 DNA is TGTGCCAGCAGTTCCGGGCCCGGGGGGGCCCCCTATGGCTACACCTTC.